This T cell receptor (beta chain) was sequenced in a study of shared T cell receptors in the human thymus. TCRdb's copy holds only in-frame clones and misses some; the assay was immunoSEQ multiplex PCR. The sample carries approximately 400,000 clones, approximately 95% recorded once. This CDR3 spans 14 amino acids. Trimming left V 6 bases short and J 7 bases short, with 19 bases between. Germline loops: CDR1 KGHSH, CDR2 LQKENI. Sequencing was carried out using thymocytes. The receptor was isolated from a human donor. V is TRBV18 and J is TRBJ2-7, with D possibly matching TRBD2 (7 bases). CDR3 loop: CASSGGRLKEEQYF. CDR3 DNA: TGTGCCAGCTCGGGGGGGCGCCTAAAGGAGGAGCAGTACTTC. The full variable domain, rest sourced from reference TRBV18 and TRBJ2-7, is NAGVMQNPRHLVRRRGQEARLRCSPMKGHSHVYWYRQLPEEGLKFMVYLQKENIIDESGMPKERFSAEFPKEGPSILRIQQVVRGDSAAYFCASSGGRLKEEQYFGPGTRLTVT.